The clone carrying this T cell receptor (beta chain) is judged medium-sized. Antigen: not known. Genomic DNA from bulk tumor acted as the template, and 600 ng was loaded per sample. In surgery, several biopsies were collected from each primary tumor at widely spaced sites. Curative surgery was performed on patients who had untreated, newly diagnosed non-small cell lung cancer. Those donating were patients (newly diagnosed with non-small cell lung cancer) who were having surgery with curative intent. This entry comes from a study of immune heterogeneity within non-small cell lung tumors. About the study: Among the tumors, 4 were squamous cell carcinomas, under twelve were non-squamous carcinomas and 1 was not otherwise specified.

The TCR beta CDR3 region underwent multiplex PCR amplification with 32 V and 13 J primers. TCRdb re-called the multiplex PCR reads through MiXCR, storing one row per CDR3 protein. The data contain 14,000 to 15,000 distinct CDR3 sequences, 28% of them singletons. Overall study results and limits: Each patient's tumor sites shared recurring identical dominant CDR3 beta clonotypes, and individual sites also carried their own high-frequency clones. Local tumor mutational burden correlated moderately but significantly with local T-cell clonality (R about 0.34).

The sequence was collected from a man between 35 and 55 years old with non-small cell lung cancer. The specimen sequenced was lung tumor tissue.

CDR3: CASRRTSYGYTF. The CDR3 nucleotides are TGTGCCAGCAGGCGCACCTCGTATGGCTACACCTTC. V and J are TRBV12-3 or TRBV12-4 and TRBJ1-2; D call uncertain. Deletions cut 6 bases from V and 5 bases from J, with 10 bases between. This CDR3 has 12 residues.